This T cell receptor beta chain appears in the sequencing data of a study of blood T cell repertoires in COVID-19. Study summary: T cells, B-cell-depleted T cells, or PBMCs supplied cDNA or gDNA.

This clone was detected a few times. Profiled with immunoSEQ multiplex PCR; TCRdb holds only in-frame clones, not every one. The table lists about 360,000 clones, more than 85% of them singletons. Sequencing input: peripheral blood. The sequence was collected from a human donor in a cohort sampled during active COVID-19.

The chain's CDR3 is CASSIVSGAYEQYF. CDR3 in DNA: TGTGCCAGTAGTATAGTTTCAGGTGCCTACGAGCAGTACTTC. The J gene is TRBJ2-7, the V gene TRBV19, with D unclear. V shed 1 base and J shed 2 bases, with 9 bases lying between them. This CDR3 has 14 amino acids. The germline gives CDR1 LNHDA, CDR2 SQIVND (reference sequence). Complete variable domain (other parts from reference TRBV19 and TRBJ2-7): DGGITQSPKYLFRKEGQNVTLSCEQNLNHDAMYWYRQDPGQGLRLIYYSQIVNDFQKGDIAEGYSVSREKKESFPLTVTSAQKNPTAFYLCASSIVSGAYEQYFGPGTRLTVT.